Listed here is a single T cell receptor (beta chain). Its antigen remains undetermined. Base qualities are not at hand, and no much larger clone is one base apart. Dithiothreitol, EDTA incubations and collagenase D digestion were used to isolate intraepithelial and lamina propria lymphocytes from graft specimens. Bulk TCR-beta sequencing was performed on serial intestinal graft biopsy specimens collected as late as 600 days after transplant. The library was made by the immunoSEQ multiplex PCR assay. High-throughput TCR-beta CDR3 sequencing of genomic DNA from most patients was performed by Adaptive Biotechnologies. Under the source paper's analysis protocol: TCR sequencing data for 15 to 20 patients were retrieved from Adaptive's ImmunoSEQ software; a few other patients were processed with MiXCR and VDJtools. CDR3 nucleotide sequences shared between donor and recipient were removed because their origin could not be assigned. Alloreactive clones required at least 2-fold expansion over unstimulated cells and minimum CFSE-low frequency of 0.002% (template counts) or 0.001% (read counts). A clone was considered mappable if detected in the sequenced pre-transplant spleen, lymph node, or MLR CFSE-low populations of the donor or recipient. Cumulative frequency of alloreactive clones was calculated as a percentage of all sequences weighted by copy number. In its TCRdb copy, this immuneACCESS table keeps in-frame sequences only and misses some clones. Where compared with another copy, unresolved V genes explain less than half of these, and the others have no known cause. The V and J calls and the clone size are those of that table, but D and trimming were determined from the DNA. This sample lists a few thousand clones; 80% were detected once. The ten largest clones take up 9.9% of the sample.

According to the germline V gene (reference sequence), CDR1 reads LNHDA and CDR2 reads SQIVND. The CDR3, cysteine through phenylalanine, is 14 amino acids long. Only the CDR3 portion is preserved as DNA: 42 bases, with reading frame beginning at the first base. V loses 4 bases of germline sequence and J loses 9 bases, and the interval between the two ends is 18 bases. These data come from a study of graft-versus-host responses after intestinal transplantation (dated by TCRdb to about 2021). In terms of the full investigation: The transplants that recipients received were multivisceral, liver-intestinal, or isolated intestinal. The cohort enrolled 20 to 25 intestinal transplant recipients, one of whom was a retransplant, and a few patients without pretransplant specimens were excluded. To identify alloreactive clones, pre-transplant mixed lymphocyte reaction products were sequenced and then compared with unstimulated pre-transplant donor and recipient T cells. Donor T cell macrochimerism was defined as a peak of at least 4% donor T cells among recipient peripheral blood mononuclear cells. Graft-versus-host and host-versus-graft alloreactive T cell clones were tracked in the graft, circulation and bone marrow after intestinal transplantation using bulk TCR-beta CDR3 sequencing. Every recipient was given anti-thymocyte globulin induction, then maintenance tacrolimus and steroids for around three years. Rather than going through the commercial service, samples from a few later patients were sequenced in-house on an Illumina MiSeq and processed with MiXCR.

Results and caveats for the whole study, not just this receptor: Patients with donor T cell macrochimerism had high GvH to HvG T cell clonal ratios in their allografts. The relatively low number and heterogeneity of intestinal transplant patients limited the conclusions. Early after transplant, peak levels of circulating GvH clones were found to be associated with declines in HvG clones. GvH clones were detected in recipient bone marrow, and some of these GvH clones were observed earlier in ileal mucosa or blood, consistent with an intestinal mucosal origin.

This clonotype originated in a human patient who received an intestinal transplant, so some T cells may come from the graft donor. The chain is made from TRBV19 and TRBJ1-1, with TRBD1 as a weak D call on 5 bases. The sequenced sample was ileum tissue, obtained 18 days after transplant. The bases read TGTGCCAGTAGTAGACCGAAGGGGCCCGGGAAAGCTTTCTTT. It translates to CASSRPKGPGKAFF.